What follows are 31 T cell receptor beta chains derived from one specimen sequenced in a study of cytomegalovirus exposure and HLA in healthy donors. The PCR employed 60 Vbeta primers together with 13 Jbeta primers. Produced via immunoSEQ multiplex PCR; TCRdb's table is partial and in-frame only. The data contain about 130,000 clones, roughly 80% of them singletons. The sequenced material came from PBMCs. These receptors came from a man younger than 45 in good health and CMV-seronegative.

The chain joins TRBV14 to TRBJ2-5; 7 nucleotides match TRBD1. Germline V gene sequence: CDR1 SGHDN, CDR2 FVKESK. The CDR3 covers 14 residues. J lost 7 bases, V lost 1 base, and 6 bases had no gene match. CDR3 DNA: TGTGCCAGCAGCCAAGGACAGGGTACGGGGACCCAGTACTTC. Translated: CASSQGQGTGTQYF.

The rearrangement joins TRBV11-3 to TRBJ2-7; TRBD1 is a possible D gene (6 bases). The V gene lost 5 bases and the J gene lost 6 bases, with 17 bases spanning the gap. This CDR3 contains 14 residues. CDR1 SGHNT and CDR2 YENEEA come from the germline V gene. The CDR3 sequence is CASSAKGEQGEQYF. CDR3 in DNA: TGTGCCAGCAGCGCCAAGGGGGAGCAGGGCGAGCAGTACTTC.

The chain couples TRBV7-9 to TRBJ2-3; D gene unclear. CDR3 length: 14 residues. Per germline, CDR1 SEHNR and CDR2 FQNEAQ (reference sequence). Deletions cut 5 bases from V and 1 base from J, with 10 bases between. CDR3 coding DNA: TGTGCCAGCAGCATTCCCTCCCGCACAGATACGCAGTATTTT. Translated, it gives CASSIPSRTDTQYF.

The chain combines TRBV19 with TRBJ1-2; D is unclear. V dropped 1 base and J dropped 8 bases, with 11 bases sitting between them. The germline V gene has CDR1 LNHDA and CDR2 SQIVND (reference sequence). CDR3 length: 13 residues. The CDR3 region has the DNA TGTGCCAGTAGTATAGGCGGAAGAAGGGGCTACACCTTC. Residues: CASSIGGRRGYTF.

The CDR3 DNA follows: TGCGCCAGCAGTCCTTACCCTCCCCGGACTAATAACAATCAGCCCCAGCATTTT. This encodes CASSPYPPRTNNNQPQHF. The chain employs TRBV4-1 and TRBJ1-5, with D unclear. Per germline, CDR1 MGHRA and CDR2 YSYEKL. The V and J ends lost 6 bases and 3 bases respectively, with 24 bases between them. The CDR3 is 18 amino acids.

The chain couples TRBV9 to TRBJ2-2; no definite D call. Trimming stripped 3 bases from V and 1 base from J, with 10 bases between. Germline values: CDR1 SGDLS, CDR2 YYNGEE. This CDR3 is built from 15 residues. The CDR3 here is CASSAENRNTGELFF. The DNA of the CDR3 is TGTGCCAGCAGCGCAGAAAACAGGAACACCGGGGAGCTGTTTTTT.

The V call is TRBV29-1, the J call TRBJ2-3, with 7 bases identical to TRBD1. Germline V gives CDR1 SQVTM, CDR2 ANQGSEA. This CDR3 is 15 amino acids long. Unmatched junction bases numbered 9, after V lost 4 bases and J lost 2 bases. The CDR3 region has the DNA TGCAGCGTTGCCGACAGGGTAAGAGACACAGATACGCAGTATTTT. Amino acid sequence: CSVADRVRDTDTQYF.

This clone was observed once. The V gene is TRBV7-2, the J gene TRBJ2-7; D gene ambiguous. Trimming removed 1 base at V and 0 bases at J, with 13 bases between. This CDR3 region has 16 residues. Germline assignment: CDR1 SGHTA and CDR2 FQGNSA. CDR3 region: CASSLVAKRSSYEQYF. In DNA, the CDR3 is TGTGCCAGCAGCTTAGTTGCTAAGAGGAGCTCCTACGAGCAGTACTTC.

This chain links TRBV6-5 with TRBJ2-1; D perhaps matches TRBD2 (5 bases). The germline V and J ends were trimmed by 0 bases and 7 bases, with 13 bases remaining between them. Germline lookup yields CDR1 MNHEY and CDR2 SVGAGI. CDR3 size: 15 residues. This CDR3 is CASSYSPGSQNEQFF. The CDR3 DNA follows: TGTGCCAGCAGTTACTCACCGGGATCGCAAAATGAGCAGTTCTTC.

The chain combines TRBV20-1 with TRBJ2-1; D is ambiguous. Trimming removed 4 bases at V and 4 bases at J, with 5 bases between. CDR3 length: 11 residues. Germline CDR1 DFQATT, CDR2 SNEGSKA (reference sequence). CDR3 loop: CSAKRYNEQFF. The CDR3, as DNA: TGCAGTGCTAAACGGTACAATGAGCAGTTCTTC.

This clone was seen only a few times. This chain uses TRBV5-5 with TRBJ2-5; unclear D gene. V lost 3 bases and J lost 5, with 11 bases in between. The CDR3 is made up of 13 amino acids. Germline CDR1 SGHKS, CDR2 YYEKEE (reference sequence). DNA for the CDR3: TGTGCCAGCAGCTCCCCCCCCGAGGAGACCCAGTACTTC. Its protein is CASSSPPEETQYF.

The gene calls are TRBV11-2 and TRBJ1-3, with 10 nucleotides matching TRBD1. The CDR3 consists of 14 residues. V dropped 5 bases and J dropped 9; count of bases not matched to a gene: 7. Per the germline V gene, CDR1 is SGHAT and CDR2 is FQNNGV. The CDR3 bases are TGTGCCAGCAGCCCCGGGACAGGGGTAGTCACCATATATTTT. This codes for CASSPGTGVVTIYF. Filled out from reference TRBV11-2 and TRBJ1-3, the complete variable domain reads EAGVAQSPRYKIIEKRQSVAFWCNPISGHATLYWYQQILGQGPKLLIQFQNNGVVDDSQLPKDRFSAERLKGVDSTLKIQPAKLEDSAVYLCASSPGTGVVTIYFGEGSWLTVV.

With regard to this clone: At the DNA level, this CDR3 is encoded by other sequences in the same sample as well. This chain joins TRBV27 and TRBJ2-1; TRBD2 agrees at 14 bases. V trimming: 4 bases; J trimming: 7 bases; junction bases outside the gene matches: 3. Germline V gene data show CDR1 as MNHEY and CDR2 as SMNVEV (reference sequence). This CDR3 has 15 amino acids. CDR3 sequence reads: CASSSGTSGSNEQFF. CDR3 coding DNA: TGTGCCAGCAGTTCCGGGACTAGCGGGAGTAATGAGCAGTTCTTC.

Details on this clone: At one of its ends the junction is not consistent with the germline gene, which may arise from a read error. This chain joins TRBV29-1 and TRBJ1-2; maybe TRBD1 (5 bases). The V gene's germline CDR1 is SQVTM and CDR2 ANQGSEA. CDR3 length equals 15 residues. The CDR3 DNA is TGCAGCGTTGAGCGGCCACAGGATTCCGTACATGGCTACCCCTTC. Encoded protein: CSVERPQDSVHGYPF.

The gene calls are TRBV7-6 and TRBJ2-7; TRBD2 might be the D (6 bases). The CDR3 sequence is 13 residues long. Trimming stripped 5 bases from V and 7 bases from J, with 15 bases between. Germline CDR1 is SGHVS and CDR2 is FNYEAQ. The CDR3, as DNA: TGTGCCAGCAGCAGAGGGACCGCGGGAGAGCAGTACTTC. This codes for CASSRGTAGEQYF.

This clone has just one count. The CDR3: CSVLADEQYF. The CDR3 coding sequence is TGCAGCGTGCTGGCCGACGAGCAGTACTTC. The V and J genes are TRBV29-1 and TRBJ2-7; D ambiguous. The V gene's germline CDR1 is SQVTM and CDR2 ANQGSEA. The CDR3 spans 10 residues. V dropped 6 bases and J dropped 5 bases, with 8 bases sitting between them.

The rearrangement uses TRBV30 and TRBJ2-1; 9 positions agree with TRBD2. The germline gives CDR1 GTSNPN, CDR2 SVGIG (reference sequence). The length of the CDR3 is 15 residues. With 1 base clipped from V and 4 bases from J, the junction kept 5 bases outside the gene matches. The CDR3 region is CAWSGTSGRYNEQFF. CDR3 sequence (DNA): TGTGCCTGGAGTGGAACTAGCGGGCGGTACAATGAGCAGTTCTTC.

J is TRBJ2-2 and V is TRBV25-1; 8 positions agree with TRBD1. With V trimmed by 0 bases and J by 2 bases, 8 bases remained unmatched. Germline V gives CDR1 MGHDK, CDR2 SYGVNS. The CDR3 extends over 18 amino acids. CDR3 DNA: TGTGCCAGCAGTGAATATCACCGACAGGGGAGCAACACCGGGGAGCTGTTTTTT. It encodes CASSEYHRQGSNTGELFF.

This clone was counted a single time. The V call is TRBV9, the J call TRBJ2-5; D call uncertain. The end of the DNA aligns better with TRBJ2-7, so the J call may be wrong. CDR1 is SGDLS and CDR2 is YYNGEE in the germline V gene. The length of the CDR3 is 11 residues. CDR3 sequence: CASGWDYEQYF. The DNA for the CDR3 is TGTGCCAGCGGGTGGGACTACGAGCAGTACTTC.

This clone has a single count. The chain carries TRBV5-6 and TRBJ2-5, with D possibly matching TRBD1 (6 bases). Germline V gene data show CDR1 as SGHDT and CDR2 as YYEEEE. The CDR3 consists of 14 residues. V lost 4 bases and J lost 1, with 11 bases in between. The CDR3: CASSRDTIQETQYF. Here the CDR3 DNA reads TGTGCCAGCAGCCGGGACACCATCCAAGAGACCCAGTACTTC.

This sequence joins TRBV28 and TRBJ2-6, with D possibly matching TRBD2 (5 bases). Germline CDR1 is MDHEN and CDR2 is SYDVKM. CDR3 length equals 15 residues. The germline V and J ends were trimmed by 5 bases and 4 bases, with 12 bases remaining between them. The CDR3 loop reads CASSLRGRGANVLTF. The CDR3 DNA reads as TGTGCCAGCAGTCTCCGCGGGCGGGGGGCCAACGTCCTGACTTTC. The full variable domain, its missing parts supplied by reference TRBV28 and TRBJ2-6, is DVKVTQSSRYLVKRTGEKVFLECVQDMDHENMFWYRQDPGLGLRLIYFSYDVKMKEKGDIPEGYSVSREKKERFSLILESASTNQTSMYLCASSLRGRGANVLTFGAGSRLTVL.

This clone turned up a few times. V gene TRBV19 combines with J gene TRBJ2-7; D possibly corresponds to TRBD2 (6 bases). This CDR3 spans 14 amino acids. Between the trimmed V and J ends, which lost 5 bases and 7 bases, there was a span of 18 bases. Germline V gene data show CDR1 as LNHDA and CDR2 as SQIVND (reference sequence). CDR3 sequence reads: CASSVRDWGYEQYF. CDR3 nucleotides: TGTGCCAGTAGTGTCCGGGACTGGGGTTATGAGCAGTACTTC.

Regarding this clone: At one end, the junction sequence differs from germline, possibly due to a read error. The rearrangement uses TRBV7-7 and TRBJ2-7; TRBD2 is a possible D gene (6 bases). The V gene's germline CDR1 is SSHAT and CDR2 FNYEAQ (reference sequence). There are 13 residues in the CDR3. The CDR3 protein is CASSSGLTYEQYF. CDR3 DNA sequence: TGTGCTAGCAGCTCGGGACTGACCTACGAGCAGTACTTC.

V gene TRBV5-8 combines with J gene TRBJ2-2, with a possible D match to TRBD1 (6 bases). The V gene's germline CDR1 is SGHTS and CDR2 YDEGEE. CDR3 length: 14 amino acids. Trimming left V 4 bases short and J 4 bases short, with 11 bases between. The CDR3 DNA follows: TGTGCCAGCAGCACGGGACACTTCACCGGGGAGCTGTTTTTT. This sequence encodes CASSTGHFTGELFF.

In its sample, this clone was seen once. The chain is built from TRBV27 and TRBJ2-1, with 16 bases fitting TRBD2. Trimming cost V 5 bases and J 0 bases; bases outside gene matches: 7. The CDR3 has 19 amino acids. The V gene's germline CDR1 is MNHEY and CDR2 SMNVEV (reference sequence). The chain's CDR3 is CASSLGLAGGLISYNEQFF. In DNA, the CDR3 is TGTGCCAGCAGTCTGGGACTAGCGGGAGGGTTGATCTCCTACAATGAGCAGTTCTTC.

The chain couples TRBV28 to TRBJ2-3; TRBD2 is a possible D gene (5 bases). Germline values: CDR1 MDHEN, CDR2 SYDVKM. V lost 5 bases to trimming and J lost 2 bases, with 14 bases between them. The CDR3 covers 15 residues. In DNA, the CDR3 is TGTGCCAGCAGTCCCTTATTCCGGGACACAGATACGCAGTATTTT. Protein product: CASSPLFRDTDTQYF.

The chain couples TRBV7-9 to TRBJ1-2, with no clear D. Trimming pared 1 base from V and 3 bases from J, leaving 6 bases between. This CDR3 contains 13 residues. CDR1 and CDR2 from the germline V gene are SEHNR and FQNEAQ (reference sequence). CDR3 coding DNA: TGTGCCAGCAGCTTAGAAAGCTACTATGGCTACACCTTC. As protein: CASSLESYYGYTF.

The DNA for the CDR3 is TGTGCCAGCAGCTCGGGAAGCAGGGGGCCCGAGCAGTACTTC. It yields the protein CASSSGSRGPEQYF. This chain uses TRBV11-2 with TRBJ2-7; 8 positions match TRBD1. This CDR3 is 14 amino acids long. CDR1 and CDR2 (germline): SGHAT, FQNNGV. V was clipped by 4 bases and J by 6 bases; unmatched bases: 8.

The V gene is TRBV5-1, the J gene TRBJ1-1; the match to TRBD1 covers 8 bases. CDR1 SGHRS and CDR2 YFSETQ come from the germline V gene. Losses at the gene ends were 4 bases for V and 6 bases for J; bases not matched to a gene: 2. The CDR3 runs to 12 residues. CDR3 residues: CASSAQGAEAFF. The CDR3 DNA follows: TGCGCCAGCAGCGCACAGGGGGCTGAAGCTTTCTTT.

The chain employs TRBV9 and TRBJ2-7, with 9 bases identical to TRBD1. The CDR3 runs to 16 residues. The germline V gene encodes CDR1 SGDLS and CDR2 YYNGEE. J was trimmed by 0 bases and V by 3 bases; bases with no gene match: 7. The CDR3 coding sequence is TGTGCCAGCAGCGCTTCGGGACAGGGCAACTCCTACGAGCAGTACTTC. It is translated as CASSASGQGNSYEQYF.

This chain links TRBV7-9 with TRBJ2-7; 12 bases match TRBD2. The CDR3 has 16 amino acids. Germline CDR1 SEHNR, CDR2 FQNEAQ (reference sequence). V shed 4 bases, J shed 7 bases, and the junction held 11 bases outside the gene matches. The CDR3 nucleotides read TGTGCCAGCAGCTCGACTAGCGGGAGAACGCTGGGTGAGCAGTACTTC. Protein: CASSSTSGRTLGEQYF.